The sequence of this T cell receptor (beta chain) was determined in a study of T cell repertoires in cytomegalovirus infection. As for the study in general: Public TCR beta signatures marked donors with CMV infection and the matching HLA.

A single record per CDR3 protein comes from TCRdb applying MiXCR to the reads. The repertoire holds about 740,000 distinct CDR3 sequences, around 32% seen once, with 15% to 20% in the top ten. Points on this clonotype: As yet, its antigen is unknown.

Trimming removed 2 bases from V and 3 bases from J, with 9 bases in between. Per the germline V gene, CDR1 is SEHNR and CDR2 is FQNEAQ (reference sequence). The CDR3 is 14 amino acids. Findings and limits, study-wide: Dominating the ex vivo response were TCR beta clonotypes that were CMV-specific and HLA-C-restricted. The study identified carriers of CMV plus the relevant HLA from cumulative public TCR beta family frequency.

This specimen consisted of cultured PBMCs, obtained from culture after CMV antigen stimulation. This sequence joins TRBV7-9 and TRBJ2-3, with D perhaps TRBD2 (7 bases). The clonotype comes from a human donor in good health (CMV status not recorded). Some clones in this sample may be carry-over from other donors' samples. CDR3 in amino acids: CASSLKGGTDTQYF. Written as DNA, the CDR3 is TGTGCCAGCAGCTTAAAGGGGGGGACAGATACGCAGTATTTT.